These 13 T cell receptor beta chains originate from one sample sequenced in a study of T cell responses to AZD1222 COVID-19 vaccine (dated by TCRdb to the early 2020s). The label giving this sample's time point can be read as: baseline before first vaccination. The library was made by the immunoSEQ multiplex PCR assay. Drawn from immuneACCESS, this table holds only the in-frame rearrangements with V and J called that TCRdb kept. Clones are partly lost; checked studies trace under half to an unresolved V gene and leave the rest unexplained. This sample comprises approximately 120,000 clones, about 90% of them detected only once. The ten biggest clones cover 4.5% to 5.5% of the sample. Sequenced here: peripheral blood, sampled on day 0 of AZD1222 vaccination. All receptors come from an adult in good health.

This chain connects TRBV7-8 to TRBJ1-5, with D hard to call. From germline, CDR1 is SGHVS and CDR2 FQNEAQ. CDR3 length equals 16 residues. V dropped 0 bases and J dropped 0 bases, with 9 bases sitting between them. CDR3 DNA: TGTGCCAGCAGCTTAGCCCCGGCGATTAGCAATCAGCCCCAGCATTTT. This gives the protein CASSLAPAISNQPQHF.

J is TRBJ2-2 and V is TRBV5-1; D remains unclear. Trimming removed 4 bases at V and 3 bases at J, with 10 bases between. Germline-derived CDR1 and CDR2 are SGHRS and YFSETQ. This CDR3 has 14 amino acids. This CDR3 reads CASSERADTGELFF. The CDR3 nucleotides read TGCGCCAGCAGCGAAAGGGCCGACACCGGGGAGCTGTTTTTT.

The chain recombines TRBV28 with TRBJ1-2; D possibly corresponds to TRBD1 (5 bases). This CDR3 comprises 13 residues. Trimming left V 6 bases short and J 6 bases short, with 14 bases between. CDR1 and CDR2 (germline): MDHEN, SYDVKM. The CDR3 region has the DNA TGTGCCAGCAGAACCACAGGAGTCGATGGCTACACCTTC. It translates to CASRTTGVDGYTF.

The rearrangement joins TRBV6-5 to TRBJ1-2; no firm D call. CDR1 and CDR2 from the germline V gene are MNHEY and SVGAGI. V was trimmed by 6 bases and J by 8 bases, leaving 16 bases between them. The CDR3 extends over 13 amino acids. The CDR3 loop reads CASSDTEAVGYTF. For the CDR3, the DNA is TGTGCCAGCAGCGACACAGAGGCGGTAGGCTACACCTTC.

The chain is built from TRBV27 and TRBJ2-3, with 7 bases aligning to TRBD2. CDR3 length equals 15 residues. The V gene end was trimmed by 3 bases and the J gene end by 1 base; junction bases not matched to a gene: 4. The germline gives CDR1 MNHEY, CDR2 SMNVEV (reference sequence). CDR3 amino acids: CASSFIGGGTDTQYF. As DNA, the CDR3 is TGTGCCAGCAGTTTTATTGGGGGGGGCACAGATACGCAGTATTTT.

About this clone itself: One junction end does not reproduce the germline sequence, and a read error may be involved. This chain uses TRBV11-2 with TRBJ2-7; D gene ambiguous. The CDR3 has 13 amino acids. CDR1 is SGHAT and CDR2 is FQNNGV in the germline V gene. The CDR3 region is CASSLEGYYGQYF. CDR3 DNA sequence: TGTGCCAGCAGCTTAGAAGGGTACTACGGGCAGTACTTC.

The chain carries TRBV28 and TRBJ1-2; 9 bases are a match to TRBD1. V gave up 4 bases and J gave up 2 bases; unmatched junction bases: 5. Germline assignment: CDR1 MDHEN and CDR2 SYDVKM. CDR3 size: 15 residues. The CDR3 region is CASSSPGTGNYGYTF. Here the CDR3 DNA reads TGTGCCAGCAGTTCTCCCGGGACAGGGAACTATGGCTACACCTTC.

The chain joins TRBV11-2 to TRBJ1-1; D is undetermined. Germline-derived CDR1 and CDR2 are SGHAT and FQNNGV. The CDR3 length is 15 residues. Trimming stripped 4 bases from V and 7 bases from J, with 19 bases between. DNA for the CDR3: TGTGCCAGCAGCTCCGGACGGTCGCCGGGGTTTGAAGCTTTCTTT. This codes for CASSSGRSPGFEAFF.

V gene TRBV11-3 combines with J gene TRBJ2-5; 8 bases align to TRBD2. The CDR3 spans 14 residues. V shed 4 bases and J 5 bases; nucleotides not matched to a gene: 6. The V gene's germline CDR1 is SGHNT and CDR2 YENEEA. CDR3 coding DNA: TGTGCCAGCAGCTCCGGGGGGGCCAGGGAGACCCAGTACTTC. Protein product: CASSSGGARETQYF.

The V gene is TRBV10-3, the J gene TRBJ2-7; 7 bases fit TRBD1. CDR3 size: 16 residues. With V trimmed by 3 bases and J by 4 bases, 12 bases remained unmatched. In germline, CDR1 is ENHRY, CDR2 SYGVKD. The CDR3 region is CAISDSGTARRYEQYF. The CDR3 DNA follows: TGTGCCATCAGTGACTCCGGGACAGCCAGACGGTACGAGCAGTACTTC.

The chain carries TRBV4-1 and TRBJ1-5, with 7 bases lining up with TRBD1. The CDR3 extends over 14 amino acids. The J segment lost 1 base and the V segment lost 8 bases, leaving 5 bases of the junction unmatched. CDR1 is MGHRA and CDR2 is YSYEKL in the germline V gene. Here the CDR3 DNA reads TGCGCCAGCCGTCAGACAGGGAGCAATCAGCCCCAGCATTTT. It encodes CASRQTGSNQPQHF.

This chain joins TRBV5-1 and TRBJ1-2; 7 nucleotides line up with TRBD1. CDR1 and CDR2 (germline): SGHRS, YFSETQ. The CDR3 contains 14 residues. With 0 bases clipped from V and 8 bases from J, the junction kept 7 bases outside the gene matches. The CDR3 loop is CASSLDPNRGGYTF. The CDR3, as DNA: TGCGCCAGCAGCTTGGATCCGAACAGGGGCGGCTACACCTTC.

This chain connects TRBV4-2 to TRBJ2-1; 7 bases agree with TRBD2. The CDR3 is 17 amino acids. V shed 5 bases and J 0 bases; nucleotides not matched to a gene: 10. In germline, CDR1 is LGHNA, CDR2 YNFKEQ. For the CDR3, the DNA is TGTGCCAGCAGCGGCGGGGGAGGCTCCAGCTCCTACAATGAGCAGTTCTTC. Protein product: CASSGGGGSSSYNEQFF.